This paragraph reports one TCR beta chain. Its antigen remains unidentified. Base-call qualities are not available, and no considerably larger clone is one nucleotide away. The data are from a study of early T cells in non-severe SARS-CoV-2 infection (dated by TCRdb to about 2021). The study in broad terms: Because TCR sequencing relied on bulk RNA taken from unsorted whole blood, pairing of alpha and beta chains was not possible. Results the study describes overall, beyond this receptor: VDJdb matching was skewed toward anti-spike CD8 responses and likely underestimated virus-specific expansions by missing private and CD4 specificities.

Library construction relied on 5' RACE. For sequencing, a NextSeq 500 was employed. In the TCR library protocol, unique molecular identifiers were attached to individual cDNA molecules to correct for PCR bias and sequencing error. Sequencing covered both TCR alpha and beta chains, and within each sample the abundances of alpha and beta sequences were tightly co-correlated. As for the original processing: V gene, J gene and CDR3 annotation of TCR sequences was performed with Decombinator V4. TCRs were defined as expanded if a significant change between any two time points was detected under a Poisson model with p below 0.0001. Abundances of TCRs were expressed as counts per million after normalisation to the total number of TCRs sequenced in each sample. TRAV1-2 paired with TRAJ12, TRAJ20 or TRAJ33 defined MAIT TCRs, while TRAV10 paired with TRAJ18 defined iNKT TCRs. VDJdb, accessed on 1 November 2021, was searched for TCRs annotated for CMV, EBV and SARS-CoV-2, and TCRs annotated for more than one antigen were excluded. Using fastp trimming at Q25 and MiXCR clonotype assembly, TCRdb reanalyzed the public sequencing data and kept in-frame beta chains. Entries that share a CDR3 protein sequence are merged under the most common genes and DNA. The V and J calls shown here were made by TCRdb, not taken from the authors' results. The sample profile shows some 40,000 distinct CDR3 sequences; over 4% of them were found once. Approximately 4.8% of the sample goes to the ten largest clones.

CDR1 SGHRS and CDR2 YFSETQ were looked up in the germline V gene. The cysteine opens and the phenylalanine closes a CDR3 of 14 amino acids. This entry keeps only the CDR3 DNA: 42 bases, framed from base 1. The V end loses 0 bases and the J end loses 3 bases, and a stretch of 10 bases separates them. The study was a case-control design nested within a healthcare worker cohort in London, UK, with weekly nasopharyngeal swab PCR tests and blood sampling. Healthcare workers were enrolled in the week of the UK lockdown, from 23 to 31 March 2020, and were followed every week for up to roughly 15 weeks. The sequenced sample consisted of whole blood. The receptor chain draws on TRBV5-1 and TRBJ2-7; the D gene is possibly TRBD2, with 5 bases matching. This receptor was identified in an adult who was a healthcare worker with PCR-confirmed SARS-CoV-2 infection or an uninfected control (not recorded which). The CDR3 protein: CASSLDRENYEQYF. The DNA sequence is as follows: TGCGCCAGCAGCTTGGATCGGGAAAACTACGAGCAGTACTTC.